The clone carrying this T cell receptor (beta chain) came up many times. Trimming cost V 6 bases and J 5 bases, with 20 bases left between them. This CDR3 is 15 amino acids long. From germline, CDR1 is SGHTA and CDR2 FQGNSA. TCRdb re-called the RT-PCR reads through MiXCR, storing one row per CDR3 protein. The sample has around 700,000 distinct CDR3 sequences, 14% seen once; the top ten hold around 3.3%. Sequencing was done on a sample of memory CD4+ T cells from blood. The sequence came from a female donor in good health, serving as a healthy control. The chain has TRBV7-2 and TRBJ2-7, with a tentative D call TRBD2 (6 bases). In DNA form, the CDR3 reads TGTGCCAGCAGTAGCGGTTCCCAAGGACGGAACGAGCAGTACTTC. This translates into CASSSGSQGRNEQYF.